This passage covers 20 T cell receptor beta chains from one sample sequenced in a study of CD8+CD57+ T cells in acquired aplastic anemia. Only patients with CD8+CD57+ cell expansion on flow cytometry were chosen for sequencing. The TCR beta profiling, which covered VDJ combination and CDR3 sequence, was carried out using genomic DNA as the template. From the reads, TCRdb called clonotypes with MiXCR, one entry per CDR3 protein. The repertoire holds around 80,000 distinct CDR3 sequences, 60% to 75% seen once, with roughly 80% in the top ten. Sample: sorted CD4+, CD8+, or CD8+CD57+ T cells (not recorded which) from PBMCs. These receptors all come from a human donor with aplastic anemia.

The rearrangement uses TRBV7-8 and TRBJ1-6; D uncertain. This CDR3 contains 13 residues. CDR1 is SGHVS, CDR2 FQNEAQ, per germline. V was pared by 1 base and J by 13 bases, with 11 bases between. The CDR3 loop reads CASSLDIIQPLHF. The CDR3 DNA reads TGTGCCAGCAGCTTAGACATAATTCAGCCCCTCCACTTT. The variable domain in full, with the rest retrieved from reference TRBV7-8 and TRBJ1-6, is GAGVSQSPRYKVAKRGQDVALRCDPISGHVSLFWYQQALGQGPEFLTYFQNEAQLDKSGLPSDRFFAERPEGSVSTLKIQRTQQEDSAVYLCASSLDIIQPLHFGNGTRLTVT.

This clonotype was counted between two and nine times. The chain links TRBV7-8 to TRBJ2-3, with TRBD1 identical over 10 bases. Germline V gene sequence: CDR1 SGHVS, CDR2 FQNEAQ. The CDR3 has 12 amino acids. V was pared by 3 bases and J by 11 bases, with 2 bases of the junction left unmatched. CDR3 protein: CASSLRTGGQYF. As DNA, the CDR3 is TGTGCCAGCAGCTTGAGGACAGGGGGGCAGTATTTT.

The chain carries TRBV29-1 and TRBJ2-7; 7 bases agree with TRBD1. V trimming: 6 bases; J trimming: 3 bases; junction bases outside the gene matches: 11. The germline CDR1 and CDR2 sequences are SQVTM and ANQGSEA. CDR3 length equals 14 residues. CDR3 amino acids: CSVRTGTAYYEQYF. The CDR3 DNA sequence: TGCAGCGTACGAACCGGGACAGCTTACTACGAGCAGTACTTC.

There are many counts of this clonotype. As DNA, the CDR3 is TGCAGTATTTGGACGGAGGCTCAGAAGGGCGAGCAGTACTTC. Amino acid sequence: CSIWTEAQKGEQYF. This chain joins TRBV20-1 and TRBJ2-7; a possible D gene is TRBD2 (5 bases). The CDR3 loop spans 14 amino acids. CDR1 and CDR2 from the germline V gene are DFQATT and SNEGSKA (reference sequence). Trimming pared 8 bases from V and 6 bases from J, leaving 23 bases between.

This chain uses TRBV2 with TRBJ2-1; tentatively, D is TRBD1 or TRBD2 (5 bases each). In germline, CDR1 is SNHLY, CDR2 FYNNEI. CDR3 length: 14 residues. V lost 3 bases, J lost 0 bases, and 6 bases lay in between. CDR3 nucleotide sequence: TGTGCCAGCAGTGATGGGGGCTCCTACAATGAGCAGTTCTTC. Translating gives CASSDGGSYNEQFF.

Of note for this clonotype: No conserved phenylalanine or tryptophan ends this CDR3, so it is likely a read error. This chain connects TRBV24-1 to TRBJ2-5; TRBD2 matches at 13 bases. The CDR3 length is 16 residues. Germline CDR1 reads KGHDR; CDR2 reads SFDVKD. Unmatched junction bases numbered 4, after V lost 3 bases and J lost 4 bases. The CDR3 sequence: CATSDTTSGRAETQYL. The CDR3 bases are TGTGCCACCAGTGATACAACTAGCGGGAGGGCAGAGACCCAGTACCTC.

This rearrangement joins TRBV10-3 to TRBJ2-5, with TRBD2 identical over 7 bases. V was clipped by 5 bases and J by 9 bases; unmatched bases: 6. This CDR3 comprises 12 residues. The germline CDR1 and CDR2 sequences are ENHRY and SYGVKD. CDR3 coding DNA: TGTGCCATCAGTTTTACTAGCGCACCCCAGTACTTC. Its translation: CAISFTSAPQYF.

The chain couples TRBV2 to TRBJ2-2, with a tentative D call TRBD2 (5 bases). The CDR3 is 14 residues long. CDR1 and CDR2 from the germline V gene are SNHLY and FYNNEI. Trimming took 5 bases from V and 3 from J, leaving 10 bases between them. CDR3 sequence: CASSYRGYTGELFF. DNA for the CDR3: TGTGCCAGCAGTTATCGGGGTTACACCGGGGAGCTGTTTTTT.

This clonotype showed up just a few times. In DNA, the CDR3 is TGTGCCAGCAGCTTAGCCGGGACAGAGGATTCACCCCTCCACTTT. Amino acids: CASSLAGTEDSPLHF. V usage is TRBV7-9 and J usage is TRBJ1-6, with 7 bases that match TRBD1. Germline V gene lookup returns CDR1 SEHNR and CDR2 FQNEAQ (reference sequence). CDR3 length: 15 residues. The J segment lost 8 bases and the V segment lost 0 bases, leaving 4 bases of the junction unmatched.

As concerns this clonotype: At one boundary the junction diverges from the germline segment, which might be a read error. This sequence joins TRBV12-3 or TRBV12-4 and TRBJ2-5, with TRBD1 matching over 8 bases. The CDR3 loop spans 15 amino acids. The CDR3 loop reads CASGFRQGAQETQYF. DNA of the CDR3: TGTGCCAGCGGTTTTCGTCAGGGGGCGCAAGAGACCCAGTACTTC.

In this sample, this clonotype turned up once. V gene TRBV20-1 combines with J gene TRBJ2-1; 8 bases are shared with TRBD2. CDR3 length: 14 amino acids. Germline CDR1 DFQATT, CDR2 SNEGSKA (reference sequence). Trimming took 6 bases from V and 2 from J; bases not matched to a gene: 6. The CDR3 spells CSAPSGGTYNEQFF. CDR3 coding DNA: TGCAGTGCCCCGAGCGGGGGTACCTACAATGAGCAGTTCTTC.

The chain uses TRBV7-6 and TRBJ2-5, with D possibly called TRBD1 or TRBD2 (5 bases each). Germline V CDR1 and CDR2: SGHVS, FNYEAQ. V lost 1 base and J lost 2, with 8 bases in between. This CDR3 contains 14 residues. The CDR3 nucleotides are TGTGCCAGCAGCTTAGAGGGACCTCAAGAGACCCAGTACTTC. Translating gives CASSLEGPQETQYF.

The chain links TRBV9 to TRBJ1-2, with D unresolved. The ends were cut back, 0 bases at V and 5 bases at J, with 14 bases in the middle. The CDR3 has 15 amino acids. Germline V lookup: CDR1 SGDLS, CDR2 YYNGEE. The CDR3 DNA is TGTGCCAGCAGCGTAGCTTTCTCCCTCGGGTATGGCTACACCTTC. As protein: CASSVAFSLGYGYTF.

The J gene is TRBJ2-1, the V gene TRBV2; D is unclear. V lost 4 bases and J lost 4, with 8 bases in between. Germline V gene lookup returns CDR1 SNHLY and CDR2 FYNNEI. This CDR3 contains 13 residues. DNA for the CDR3: TGTGCCAGCAGTGTCTATCAGTACAATGAGCAGTTCTTC. This translates into CASSVYQYNEQFF.

The chain has TRBV20-1 and TRBJ1-1; no definite D call. With 5 bases removed from V and 0 bases from J, the gap between germline ends came to 10 bases. The CDR3 contains 13 residues. Germline V CDR1 and CDR2: DFQATT, SNEGSKA (reference sequence). The CDR3 region is CSAFPLMNTEAFF. The CDR3 DNA reads as TGCAGTGCTTTTCCTCTGATGAACACTGAAGCTTTCTTT.

The chain recombines TRBV24-1 with TRBJ2-7; TRBD1 matches 10 bases. Looked up from germline, CDR1 is KGHDR and CDR2 is SFDVKD. The J segment lost 3 bases and the V segment lost 8 bases, leaving 3 bases of the junction unmatched. The CDR3 has 13 residues. CDR3 residues: CATTGTGDYEQYF. The DNA for the CDR3 is TGTGCCACCACCGGGACAGGGGACTACGAGCAGTACTTC.

Ten or more counts support this clonotype. The CDR3: CASGQTTKAYSYEQYF. The CDR3 DNA follows: TGCGCCAGCGGTCAGACCACAAAGGCTTACTCCTACGAGCAGTACTTC. The V and J genes are TRBV4-3 and TRBJ2-7, with D uncertain. Germline-derived CDR1 and CDR2 are LGHNA and YSLEER. This CDR3 has 16 amino acids. The V gene lost 8 bases and the J gene lost 0 bases, with 20 bases spanning the gap.

The rearrangement links TRBV11-1 to TRBJ2-5, with TRBD2 matching 10 bases. Trimming took 2 bases from V and 4 from J; bases not matched to a gene: 10. The CDR3 covers 17 residues. Germline V gives CDR1 SGHAT, CDR2 FQDESV (reference sequence). As DNA, the CDR3 is TGTGCCAGCAGCTTATGGGCTAGCGGGAGCGGCGGAGAGACCCAGTACTTC. Translating it yields CASSLWASGSGGETQYF.

This chain joins TRBV15 and TRBJ2-7, with no clear D. There are 13 residues in the CDR3. From germline, CDR1 is LNHNV and CDR2 YYDKDF (reference sequence). Trimming cost V 0 bases and J 5 bases, with 8 bases left between them. In DNA form, the CDR3 reads TGTGCCACCAGCAGAGATGTAGGCGACGAGCAGTACTTC. Translating gives CATSRDVGDEQYF.

This chain joins TRBV14 and TRBJ2-2; D gene uncertain. CDR1 SGHDN and CDR2 FVKESK come from the germline V gene. The CDR3 covers 13 residues. V lost 1 base to trimming and J lost 9 bases, with 9 bases between them. The CDR3 protein is CASSQAGHRELFF. In DNA, the CDR3 is TGTGCCAGCAGCCAAGCCGGTCACCGGGAGCTGTTTTTT.